This entry lists 22 T cell receptor beta chains sequenced from one sample in a study of beta chain features in type 1 diabetes. Expressed TCRB transcripts got sequenced, as all isolated RNA was reverse transcribed. This table comes from immunoSEQ multiplex PCR, and its TCRdb copy is limited to in-frame clones, with some not included. The repertoire holds about 300,000 clones, 8% seen once, with approximately 0.93% in the top ten. The sequencing sample was made of central memory CD4+ T cells from blood. Source of these receptors: a woman aged 18-30 years in good health.

This chain links TRBV6-1 with TRBJ1-5, with a tentative D call TRBD1 (5 bases). V lost 2 bases, J lost 0 bases, and 8 bases lay in between. This CDR3 has 15 amino acids. Germline loops: CDR1 MNHNS, CDR2 SASEGT. CDR3 protein: CASSENRYSNQPQHF. CDR3 in DNA: TGTGCCAGCAGTGAAAACAGGTATAGCAATCAGCCCCAGCATTTT.

The V and J genes are TRBV20-1 and TRBJ2-7; D unclear. The V gene's germline CDR1 is DFQATT and CDR2 SNEGSKA (reference sequence). V lost 6 bases and J lost 6, with 9 bases in between. The CDR3 has 10 residues. The CDR3 reads CSAPNGEQYF. The CDR3, as DNA: TGCAGTGCCCCGAACGGCGAGCAGTACTTC.

J is TRBJ2-2 and V is TRBV5-6; weak D call: TRBD1 (5 bases). Per germline, CDR1 SGHDT and CDR2 YYEEEE. The ends were cut back, 0 bases at V and 7 bases at J, with 7 bases in the middle. The length of the CDR3 is 13 residues. The CDR3, as DNA: TGTGCCAGCAGCTTGGTGGGGCACGGGGAGCTGTTTTTT. It encodes CASSLVGHGELFF.

This clone was recorded at least ten times. CDR3 in DNA: TGTGCCAGCTCACTACTTAGCGGGAGTTCTGGTTACGAGCAGTACTTC. It is translated as CASSLLSGSSGYEQYF. This sequence joins TRBV18 and TRBJ2-7, with TRBD2 identical over 9 bases. Trimming cost V 4 bases and J 4 bases; bases outside gene matches: 11. The CDR3 sequence is 16 residues long. Germline V gene sequence: CDR1 KGHSH, CDR2 LQKENI.

This chain links TRBV4-2 with TRBJ2-6; D unresolved. This CDR3 has 16 amino acids. Germline V gene sequence: CDR1 LGHNA, CDR2 YNFKEQ. Trimming cost V 3 bases and J 1 base, with 10 bases left between them. The CDR3 sequence is CASSHLDLSGANVLTF. The CDR3 DNA follows: TGTGCCAGCAGCCATCTAGATTTGTCTGGGGCCAACGTCCTGACTTTC.

This clone was counted only a few times. The chain combines TRBV7-3 with TRBJ1-1; no firm D call. Trimming pared 5 bases from V and 3 bases from J, leaving 10 bases between. The germline V gene has CDR1 SGHTA and CDR2 FQGTGA. This CDR3 is built from 13 residues. CDR3 nucleotide sequence: TGTGCCAGCAGCACGCGGGCTCACACTGAAGCTTTCTTT. The encoded protein is CASSTRAHTEAFF. Looking up the rest from reference TRBV7-3 and TRBJ1-1 gives the full variable domain: GAGVSQTPSNKVTEKGKYVELRCDPISGHTALYWYRQSLGQGPEFLIYFQGTGAADDSGLPNDRFFAVRPEGSVSTLKIQRTERGDSAVYLCASSTRAHTEAFFGQGTRLTVV.

This clone was seen more than once but under ten times. This chain links TRBV4-1 with TRBJ2-5; D is unclear. In germline, CDR1 is MGHRA, CDR2 YSYEKL. CDR3 length equals 13 residues. Trimming left V 1 base short and J 1 base short, with 4 bases between. The DNA for the CDR3 is TGCGCCAGCAGCCAAGGTGGCCAAGAGACCCAGTACTTC. It encodes CASSQGGQETQYF.

This sequence joins TRBV6-5 and TRBJ2-1; D unresolved. Germline V gives CDR1 MNHEY, CDR2 SVGAGI. V lost 7 bases, J lost 3 bases, and 10 bases lay in between. CDR3 length: 13 residues. The CDR3 sequence is CASTHGNYNEQFF. The DNA for the CDR3 is TGTGCCAGCACACATGGGAACTACAATGAGCAGTTCTTC.

This clone was detected only a few times. The chain joins TRBV19 to TRBJ2-5; D not resolved. Trimming stripped 7 bases from V and 3 bases from J, with 9 bases between. The CDR3 consists of 12 residues. Germline lookup yields CDR1 LNHDA and CDR2 SQIVND (reference sequence). The CDR3 loop reads CASIDGKETQYF. The CDR3 DNA sequence: TGTGCCAGTATTGACGGAAAAGAGACCCAGTACTTC.

This clone turned up a few times. The chain employs TRBV5-1 and TRBJ2-5; TRBD1 might be the D (5 bases). V lost 4 bases and J 5 bases, leaving 15 bases between the germline ends. CDR3 size: 14 residues. The germline V gene encodes CDR1 SGHRS and CDR2 YFSETQ. DNA for the CDR3: TGCGCCAGCAGCCGATATGGGGCCCGGGAGACCCAGTACTTC. Translating it yields CASSRYGARETQYF. Full variable domain (outside the CDR3, taken from reference TRBV5-1 and TRBJ2-5): KAGVTQTPRYLIKTRGQQVTLSCSPISGHRSVSWYQQTPGQGLQFLFEYFSETQRNKGNFPGRFSGRQFSNSRSEMNVSTLELGDSALYLCASSRYGARETQYFGPGTRLLVL.

The V call is TRBV7-2, the J call TRBJ2-3, with D perhaps matching TRBD2 (6 bases). V was trimmed by 4 bases and J by 5 bases, leaving 22 bases between them. The CDR3 extends over 17 amino acids. Per the germline V gene, CDR1 is SGHTA and CDR2 is FQGNSA. The CDR3 here is CASSSWRGRREGDTQYF. CDR3 DNA: TGTGCCAGCAGCTCTTGGCGGGGCCGCCGTGAAGGAGATACGCAGTATTTT.

The chain couples TRBV9 to TRBJ2-7; unclear D gene. This CDR3 has 14 amino acids. V gave up 0 bases and J gave up 3 bases, with 10 bases separating them. Germline CDR1 and CDR2: SGDLS and YYNGEE. The CDR3 region is CASSVVPEIYEQYV. CDR3 DNA sequence: TGTGCCAGCAGCGTAGTTCCAGAGATCTACGAGCAGTACGTC.

The genes are TRBV7-9 and TRBJ2-2; 11 positions agree with TRBD2. This CDR3 comprises 19 residues. J lost 0 bases, V lost 2 bases, and 8 bases had no gene match. Looked up from germline, CDR1 is SEHNR and CDR2 is FQNEAQ (reference sequence). The CDR3 region has the DNA TGTGCCAGCAGCTTATCCCGACTAGCGGGGCGTACGAACACCGGGGAGCTGTTTTTT. Protein: CASSLSRLAGRTNTGELFF.

This clone has at least ten counts. The chain uses TRBV28 and TRBJ2-1; 8 positions match TRBD1. The CDR3 extends over 15 amino acids. J lost 5 bases, V lost 7 bases, and 10 bases had no gene match. Germline V gives CDR1 MDHEN, CDR2 SYDVKM. CDR3 sequence (DNA): TGTGCCAGCACCAAGATGGGACAGGATCACAATGAGCAGTTCTTC. This gives the protein CASTKMGQDHNEQFF.

The CDR3 sequence: CAWSVYRAVGSGANVLTF. The CDR3 DNA follows: TGTGCCTGGAGTGTATATCGCGCCGTAGGCTCTGGGGCCAACGTCCTGACTTTC. The chain couples TRBV30 to TRBJ2-6; D gene ambiguous. This CDR3 contains 18 residues. Trimming cost V 0 bases and J 0 bases, with 15 bases left between them. Germline CDR1 GTSNPN, CDR2 SVGIG (reference sequence).

The genes are TRBV4-1 and TRBJ2-1; no clear D. The V gene lost 3 bases and the J gene lost 6 bases, with 15 bases spanning the gap. The CDR3 runs to 15 residues. CDR1 and CDR2 from the germline V gene are MGHRA and YSYEKL. The CDR3 DNA follows: TGCGCCAGCAGCCAGACCCCTGCGAGGTCCAATGAGCAGTTCTTC. It yields the protein CASSQTPARSNEQFF.

The chain carries TRBV5-1 and TRBJ2-7, with D perhaps TRBD2 (6 bases). This CDR3 contains 15 residues. V was pared by 4 bases and J by 3 bases, with 17 bases between. Germline assignment: CDR1 SGHRS and CDR2 YFSETQ. The CDR3 protein is CASSLARQGGYEQYF. CDR3 sequence (DNA): TGCGCCAGCAGCCTTGCGAGGCAGGGAGGCTACGAGCAGTACTTC.

The chain carries TRBV6-1 and TRBJ1-2; D is uncertain. The CDR3 totals 12 residues. V dropped 0 bases and J dropped 3 bases, with 2 bases sitting between them. Germline CDR1 and CDR2: MNHNS and SASEGT. CDR3 residues: CASSEADYGYTF. The CDR3 DNA follows: TGTGCCAGCAGTGAAGCGGACTATGGCTACACCTTC.

This clone came up many times. The gene calls are TRBV18 and TRBJ2-1; 7 bases match TRBD1. V was clipped by 6 bases and J by 12 bases; unmatched bases: 17. The germline CDR1 and CDR2 sequences are KGHSH and LQKENI. The CDR3 contains 15 residues. The CDR3 DNA sequence: TGTGCCAGCTCTACGGCGACAGGGTCCCTCTTCGTGCAGTTCTTC. Translated, it gives CASSTATGSLFVQFF.

This clone was observed many times. The V gene is TRBV4-1, the J gene TRBJ1-5, with D uncertain. Between the trimmed V and J ends, which lost 0 bases and 4 bases, there was a span of 10 bases. Germline loops: CDR1 MGHRA, CDR2 YSYEKL. The CDR3 runs to 15 residues. CDR3 bases: TGCGCCAGCAGCCAAGAGGCGGGAAGTAATCAGCCCCAGCATTTT. This encodes CASSQEAGSNQPQHF.

Concerning this clone: Other DNA sequences in the sample encode the same CDR3. The chain uses TRBV4-2 and TRBJ2-2; D unresolved. This CDR3 has 12 amino acids. Germline V gives CDR1 LGHNA, CDR2 YNFKEQ. V was shortened by 6 bases and J by 5 bases, with 7 bases between the two germline ends. CDR3 in amino acids: CASRPTTGELFF. The CDR3 nucleotides read TGTGCCAGCAGACCCACTACCGGGGAGCTGTTTTTT.

The chain recombines TRBV6-5 with TRBJ2-1, with 8 bases fitting TRBD2. Per germline, CDR1 MNHEY and CDR2 SVGAGI. The CDR3 contains 15 residues. The V gene end was trimmed by 2 bases and the J gene end by 8 bases; junction bases not matched to a gene: 8. CDR3 protein: CASSYDSGGPDEQFF. CDR3 in DNA: TGTGCCAGCAGTTACGATTCGGGGGGGCCAGATGAGCAGTTCTTC.